These 26 T cell receptor beta chains came from one sample sequenced in a study of blood T cell repertoires in COVID-19. Repertoires were generated with immunoSEQ multiplex PCR, while TCRdb's copy carries only in-frame clones and drops some. The table has 200,000 to 250,000 clones, around 84% seen once. Input material: peripheral blood. Receptors were obtained from a young woman with acute or convalescent COVID-19.

The chain is built from TRBV18 and TRBJ1-4; 8 bases align to TRBD1. The CDR3 sequence is 14 residues long. With 4 bases clipped from V and 10 bases from J, the junction kept 8 bases outside the gene matches. Germline CDR1 reads KGHSH; CDR2 reads LQKENI. CDR3 loop: CASSQGTGHRKLFF. The CDR3 nucleotides read TGTGCCAGCTCACAGGGGACAGGCCACCGAAAACTGTTTTTT.

V and J are TRBV6-5 and TRBJ1-1; D call uncertain. From germline, CDR1 is MNHEY and CDR2 SVGAGI. V lost 8 bases and J 4 bases, leaving 8 bases between the germline ends. The CDR3 is 11 residues long. Here the CDR3 DNA reads TGTGCCAGCGGGCCTCGCACTGAAGCTTTCTTT. It specifies CASGPRTEAFF.

The gene calls are TRBV18 and TRBJ2-3; 10 bases agree with TRBD2. The junction had 9 bases not matched to a gene; V was cut back by 2 bases and J by 1 base. Germline V lookup: CDR1 KGHSH, CDR2 LQKENI. CDR3 size: 18 residues. CDR3 sequence (DNA): TGTGCCAGCTCACCATACATTACCGGGACTAGCGGCACAGATACGCAGTATTTT. This codes for CASSPYITGTSGTDTQYF.

The rearrangement joins TRBV27 to TRBJ1-6; D possibly corresponds to TRBD1 (5 bases). Trimming took 6 bases from V and 7 from J, leaving 13 bases between them. CDR1 is MNHEY, CDR2 SMNVEV, per germline (reference sequence). The CDR3 is 14 residues long. CDR3 sequence: CASRRQGRNSPLHF. Here the CDR3 DNA reads TGTGCCAGCAGGAGGCAGGGAAGGAATTCACCCCTCCACTTT.

The genes are TRBV29-1 and TRBJ1-2; D perhaps matches TRBD1 (6 bases). Germline V gene sequence: CDR1 SQVTM, CDR2 ANQGSEA. This CDR3 is built from 12 residues. V shed 6 bases and J shed 2 bases, with 10 bases lying between them. The chain's CDR3 is CSVQTGNYGYTF. In DNA form, the CDR3 reads TGCAGCGTCCAGACAGGCAACTATGGCTACACCTTC.

The chain links TRBV23-1 to TRBJ2-7; 9 nucleotides match TRBD1. TRBV23-1 is given ORF status, its function remaining uncertain. Losses at the gene ends were 4 bases for V and 6 bases for J; bases not matched to a gene: 16. This CDR3 is 17 amino acids long. The CDR3 loop is CASSLPPGDRELSEQYF. CDR3 in DNA: TGCGCCAGCAGTCTCCCCCCCGGGGACAGGGAGCTAAGCGAGCAGTACTTC.

The CDR3 nucleotides are TGTGCCATCAGTGAGCCGACAGGGTTAGGCGAGCAGTACTTC. This sequence encodes CAISEPTGLGEQYF. V gene TRBV10-3 combines with J gene TRBJ2-7; TRBD1 matches 7 bases. CDR3 length: 14 amino acids. Trimming removed 2 bases from V and 6 bases from J; junction bases left unmatched: 7. Per germline, CDR1 ENHRY and CDR2 SYGVKD.

The chain couples TRBV24-1 to TRBJ2-1; 14 nucleotides agree with TRBD2. The CDR3 totals 17 residues. V was pared by 4 bases and J by 9 bases, with 10 bases of the junction left unmatched. Germline V gives CDR1 KGHDR, CDR2 SFDVKD. The CDR3 is CATSDQTSGRASGEQFF. Written as DNA, the CDR3 is TGTGCCACCAGTGACCAGACTAGCGGGAGGGCGAGTGGTGAGCAGTTCTTC.

The chain joins TRBV7-6 to TRBJ1-3, with 9 bases that match TRBD1. V shed 5 bases, J shed 8 bases, and the junction held 7 bases outside the gene matches. Per germline, CDR1 SGHVS and CDR2 FNYEAQ. The CDR3 contains 14 residues. DNA of the CDR3: TGTGCCAGCAGCGCGGGACAGGGTGTGGACACCATATATTTT. Protein: CASSAGQGVDTIYF.

Regarding this clone: Germline and junction disagree at one end, which may indicate a read error. The rearrangement joins TRBV7-7 to TRBJ2-1; possible D gene TRBD2, 5 bases. The CDR3 extends over 15 amino acids. Germline CDR1 and CDR2: SSHAT and FNYEAQ (reference sequence). CDR3 protein: CASSLDEGSTNEQFF. CDR3 sequence (DNA): TGTGCTAGCAGCCTGGACGAGGGATCCACCAATGAGCAGTTCTTC.

V and J are TRBV7-9 and TRBJ2-7, with D possibly being TRBD2 (6 bases). Germline V CDR1 and CDR2: SEHNR, FQNEAQ (reference sequence). This CDR3 has 15 residues. V dropped 4 bases and J dropped 4 bases, with 17 bases sitting between them. CDR3 sequence: CASSSAEEGNYEQYF. Written as DNA, the CDR3 is TGTGCCAGCAGCTCTGCCGAGGAGGGGAATTACGAGCAGTACTTC.

This chain uses TRBV3-1 (or the pseudogene TRBV3-2) with TRBJ1-4, with D tentatively TRBD1 (5 bases). The ends were cut back, 4 bases at V and 5 bases at J, with 14 bases in the middle. This CDR3 has 15 residues. From germline, CDR1 is LGHDT and CDR2 YNNKEL (reference sequence). The CDR3 is CASSPEGMANEKLFF. CDR3 nucleotides: TGTGCCAGCAGCCCGGAGGGGATGGCAAATGAAAAACTGTTTTTT.

This chain joins TRBV7-2 and TRBJ2-1, with 9 bases lining up with TRBD2. The CDR3 consists of 18 residues. Trimming at V came to 1 base and at J to 7 bases, leaving 14 bases not matched to a gene. Looked up from germline, CDR1 is SGHTA and CDR2 is FQGNSA. In DNA, the CDR3 is TGTGCCAGCAGCTTAGATTTCATGGGGGCGGGAGGGAGGAATGAGCAGTTCTTC. It yields the protein CASSLDFMGAGGRNEQFF.

The genes are TRBV12-2 and TRBJ2-7; the table's D call, TRBD1, has no DNA check behind it. TRBV12-2 is labeled a pseudogene. This CDR3 contains 17 residues. CDR3 loop: CASRLVQGASSPYEQYF. The CDR3 DNA follows: TGTGCAAGTCGCTTAGTCCAGGGGGCGAGTTCCCCCTACGAGCAGTACTTC.

The chain links TRBV6-2 or TRBV6-3 to TRBJ2-1; TRBD2 might be the D (6 bases). Germline V gene data show CDR1 as MNHEY and CDR2 as SVGEGT. The CDR3 covers 13 residues. The ends were cut back, 2 bases at V and 6 bases at J, with 8 bases in the middle. The CDR3 DNA is TGTGCCAGCAGTTACGCGGGGTCCAATGAGCAGTTCTTC. Protein: CASSYAGSNEQFF.

A single count supports this clone. The chain is built from TRBV7-2 and TRBJ2-1; 11 positions match TRBD2. Per germline, CDR1 SGHTA and CDR2 FQGNSA. The CDR3 extends over 19 amino acids. Losses at the gene ends were 1 base for V and 3 bases for J; bases not matched to a gene: 11. CDR3 sequence: CASSLERGVAGGYYNEQFF. CDR3 coding DNA: TGTGCCAGCAGCTTAGAGCGGGGGGTAGCGGGAGGGTACTACAATGAGCAGTTCTTC.

V usage is TRBV6-5 and J usage is TRBJ2-1, with D unclear. Trimming shortened V by 0 bases and J by 6 bases, and 12 bases separated the two germline ends. This CDR3 comprises 15 residues. Germline V gene sequence: CDR1 MNHEY, CDR2 SVGAGI. The CDR3 protein is CASSYSPPSVNEQFF. Written as DNA, the CDR3 is TGTGCCAGCAGTTACTCGCCCCCCTCGGTCAATGAGCAGTTCTTC.

This chain joins TRBV10-2 and TRBJ1-4; possibly TRBD1 for D (6 bases). Trimming left V 5 bases short and J 7 bases short, with 14 bases between. Germline CDR1 and CDR2: WSHSY and SAAADI. CDR3 size: 14 residues. The CDR3 nucleotides read TGCGCCAGCAGTAGGGACATAACGCTTGAAAAACTGTTTTTT. This codes for CASSRDITLEKLFF.

The rearrangement joins TRBV7-3 to TRBJ2-1, with TRBD2 matching over 7 bases. Trimming took 5 bases from V and 7 from J; bases not matched to a gene: 20. CDR1 is SGHTA and CDR2 is FQGTGA in the germline V gene. The CDR3 is 18 amino acids. CDR3 DNA: TGTGCCAGCAGCCCCGAGAGGGAGGGCCGCCTGGGGCGGAATGAGCAGTTCTTC. This sequence encodes CASSPEREGRLGRNEQFF.

The chain is built from TRBV30 and TRBJ2-7; 8 bases map to TRBD2. This CDR3 spans 16 amino acids. The V and J ends lost 3 bases and 0 bases, in that order; junction bases with no gene match: 10. Germline values: CDR1 GTSNPN, CDR2 SVGIG (reference sequence). This CDR3 reads CAWSRSGGSYSYEQYF. The DNA of the CDR3 is TGTGCCTGGAGCAGATCGGGAGGGTCCTACTCCTACGAGCAGTACTTC.

The chain combines TRBV5-4 with TRBJ1-1, with D possibly being TRBD1 (5 bases). Trimming took off 0 bases at V and 4 bases at J, with 10 bases between the two ends. CDR1 is SGHNT and CDR2 is YYREEE in the germline V gene (reference sequence). CDR3 size: 14 residues. In DNA, the CDR3 is TGTGCCAGCAGCTTGGCCAGGGATTCCACTGAAGCTTTCTTT. Translated, it gives CASSLARDSTEAFF. Full variable domain (rest looked up from reference TRBV5-4 and TRBJ1-1): ETGVTQSPTHLIKTRGQQVTLRCSSQSGHNTVSWYQQALGQGPQFIFQYYREEENGRGNFPPRFSGLQFPNYSSELNVNALELDDSALYLCASSLARDSTEAFFGQGTRLTVV.

The genes are TRBV6-6 and TRBJ2-1, with no clear D. Trimming pared 4 bases from V and 4 bases from J, leaving 8 bases between. The V gene's germline CDR1 is MNHNY and CDR2 SVGAGI (reference sequence). The CDR3 is 13 residues long. CDR3 residues: CASSFKEYNEQFF. The CDR3 region has the DNA TGTGCCAGCAGTTTTAAGGAGTACAATGAGCAGTTCTTC.

This chain connects TRBV6-2 or TRBV6-3 to TRBJ2-1, with 10 nucleotides matching TRBD2. Germline trimming cut 2 bases from V and 2 bases from J; bases unmatched to any gene: 6. The CDR3 covers 17 residues. Germline assignment: CDR1 MNHEY and CDR2 SVGEGT. Written as DNA, the CDR3 is TGTGCCAGCAGTTACCGACTAGCGGGTGGACCCTACAATGAGCAGTTCTTC. Its translation is CASSYRLAGGPYNEQFF.

J is TRBJ2-7 and V is TRBV28; 7 nucleotides line up with TRBD1. This CDR3 region has 13 residues. Germline CDR1 reads MDHEN; CDR2 reads SYDVKM. J lost 3 bases, V lost 5 bases, and 4 bases had no gene match. The CDR3, as DNA: TGTGCCAGCAGTACAGGGGCTAGCTACGAGCAGTACTTC. As protein: CASSTGASYEQYF.

This chain joins TRBV7-3 and TRBJ2-3; possible D gene TRBD2, 5 bases. Germline-derived CDR1 and CDR2 are SGHTA and FQGTGA. The length of the CDR3 is 14 residues. V was cut by 5 bases and J by 3 bases, with 12 bases left in between. In DNA form, the CDR3 reads TGTGCCAGCAGCCCTCCGGGAAGGACAGATACGCAGTATTTT. It codes for CASSPPGRTDTQYF.

Many counts were recorded for this clone. The gene calls are TRBV25-1 and TRBJ2-2; 7 bases match TRBD2. The CDR3 consists of 17 residues. Germline V gene data show CDR1 as MGHDK and CDR2 as SYGVNS. Unmatched junction bases numbered 9, after V lost 1 base and J lost 4 bases. CDR3 DNA: TGTGCCAGCAGTGAATTGGGGTGGGAGGGGCTCACCGGGGAGCTGTTTTTT. This encodes CASSELGWEGLTGELFF.